This TCR beta chain was recorded in a study of blood T cell repertoires in COVID-19. Study-wide context: The United States, Italy and Spain supplied acute and convalescent COVID-19 samples. Sources were T cells, B-cell-depleted T cells, or PBMCs; the material itself was cDNA or gDNA.

Original processing methods: Amplified reference gene primers provided the basis for estimating nucleated cell counts. Assay used: immunoSEQ multiplex PCR; TCRdb lists only in-frame clones, some missing. The V and J calls and clone size are taken from that table; D and trimming were inferred from the DNA. The sample includes roughly 330,000 clones, roughly 86% of them seen just once. The sequenced sample was peripheral blood. This clonotype originated in a woman aged 45-59 years with acute or convalescent COVID-19.

This CDR3 reads CASRATVLQETQYF. The DNA for the CDR3 is TGTGCCAGCAGGGCGACAGTACTCCAAGAGACCCAGTACTTC. The chain is built from TRBV2 and TRBJ2-5; TRBD1 is a possible D gene (5 bases). V lost 6 bases and J 1 base, leaving 12 bases between the germline ends. The CDR3 loop spans 14 amino acids. Germline values: CDR1 SNHLY, CDR2 FYNNEI.